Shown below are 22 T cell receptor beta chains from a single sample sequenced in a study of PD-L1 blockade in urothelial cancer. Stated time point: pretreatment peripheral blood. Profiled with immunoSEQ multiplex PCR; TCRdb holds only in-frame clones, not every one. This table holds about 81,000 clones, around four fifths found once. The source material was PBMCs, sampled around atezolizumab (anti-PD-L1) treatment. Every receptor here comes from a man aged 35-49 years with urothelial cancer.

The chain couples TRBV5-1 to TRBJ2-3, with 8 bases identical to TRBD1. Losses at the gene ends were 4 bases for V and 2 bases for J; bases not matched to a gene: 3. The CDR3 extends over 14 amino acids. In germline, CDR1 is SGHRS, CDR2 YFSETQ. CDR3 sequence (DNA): TGCGCCAGCAGCCCGACAGGGGACACAGATACGCAGTATTTT. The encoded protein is CASSPTGDTDTQYF.

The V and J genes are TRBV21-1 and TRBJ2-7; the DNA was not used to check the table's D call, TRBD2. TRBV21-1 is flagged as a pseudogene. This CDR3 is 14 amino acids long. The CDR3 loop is CASKLASGKYEQYF. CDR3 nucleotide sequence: TGTGCCAGCAAACTAGCTAGCGGGAAATACGAGCAGTACTTC.

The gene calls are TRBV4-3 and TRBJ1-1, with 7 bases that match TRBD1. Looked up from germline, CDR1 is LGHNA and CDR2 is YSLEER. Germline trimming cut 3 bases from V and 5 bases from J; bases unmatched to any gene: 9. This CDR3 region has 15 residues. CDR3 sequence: CASSHIGGLGTEAFF. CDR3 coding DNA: TGCGCCAGCAGCCATATAGGGGGCTTGGGGACTGAAGCTTTCTTT.

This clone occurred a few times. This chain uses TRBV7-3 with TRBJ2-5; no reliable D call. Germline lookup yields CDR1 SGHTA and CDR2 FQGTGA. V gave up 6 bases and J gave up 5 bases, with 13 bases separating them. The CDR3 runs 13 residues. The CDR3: CASSRSIAETQYF. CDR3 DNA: TGTGCCAGCAGTCGGAGCATTGCGGAGACCCAGTACTTC.

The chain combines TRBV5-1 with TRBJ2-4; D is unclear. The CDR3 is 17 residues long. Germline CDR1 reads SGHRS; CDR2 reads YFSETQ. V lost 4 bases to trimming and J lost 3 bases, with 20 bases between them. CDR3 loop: CASSQSPLGSGKNIQYF. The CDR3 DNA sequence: TGCGCCAGCAGCCAATCCCCGCTCGGGTCGGGCAAAAACATTCAGTACTTC.

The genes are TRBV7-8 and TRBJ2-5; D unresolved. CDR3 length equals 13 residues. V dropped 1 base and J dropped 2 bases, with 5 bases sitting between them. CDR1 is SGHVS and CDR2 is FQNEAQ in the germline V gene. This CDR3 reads CASSLVHQETQYF. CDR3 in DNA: TGTGCCAGCAGCTTAGTTCATCAAGAGACCCAGTACTTC.

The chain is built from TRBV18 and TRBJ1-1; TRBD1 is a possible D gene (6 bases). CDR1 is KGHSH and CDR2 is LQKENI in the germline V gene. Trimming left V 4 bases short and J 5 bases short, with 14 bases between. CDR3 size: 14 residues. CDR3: CASSQQGQKTEAFF. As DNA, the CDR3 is TGTGCCAGCTCACAGCAGGGGCAGAAAACTGAAGCTTTCTTT.

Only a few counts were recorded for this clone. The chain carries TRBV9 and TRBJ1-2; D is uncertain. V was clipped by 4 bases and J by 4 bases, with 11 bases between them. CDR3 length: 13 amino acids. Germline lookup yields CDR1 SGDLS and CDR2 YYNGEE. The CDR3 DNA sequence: TGTGCCAGCAGCCCCCTGCTAGGCTATGGCTACACCTTC. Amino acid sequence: CASSPLLGYGYTF.

DNA for the CDR3: TGTGCCAGCAGCTTTTTCGGGAGCCCGACAGAGACCCAGTACTTC. Translation: CASSFFGSPTETQYF. The V call is TRBV7-2, the J call TRBJ2-5; the D gene is possibly TRBD2 (6 bases). Germline V gene lookup returns CDR1 SGHTA and CDR2 FQGNSA. V was clipped by 3 bases and J by 4 bases, with 15 bases between them. CDR3 length: 15 residues.

CDR3 sequence: CAASGRSWYEQYF. In DNA, the CDR3 is TGTGCCGCAAGCGGGAGATCTTGGTACGAGCAGTACTTC. The J gene is TRBJ2-7, the V gene TRBV28; 8 bases line up with TRBD2. Germline V gene sequence: CDR1 MDHEN, CDR2 SYDVKM. The CDR3 spans 13 residues. V shed 11 bases and J 4 bases; nucleotides not matched to a gene: 10.

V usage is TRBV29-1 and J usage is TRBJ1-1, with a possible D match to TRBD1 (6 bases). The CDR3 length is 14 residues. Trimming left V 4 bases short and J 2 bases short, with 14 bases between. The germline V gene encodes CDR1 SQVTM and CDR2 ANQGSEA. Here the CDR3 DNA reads TGCAGCGTTGGACAGGTGGGGCGAAACACTGAAGCTTTCTTT. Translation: CSVGQVGRNTEAFF.

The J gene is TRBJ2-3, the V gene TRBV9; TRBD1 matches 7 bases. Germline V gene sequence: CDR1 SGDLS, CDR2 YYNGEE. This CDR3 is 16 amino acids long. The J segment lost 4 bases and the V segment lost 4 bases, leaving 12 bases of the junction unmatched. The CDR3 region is CASSPAGTAPPDTQYF. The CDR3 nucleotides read TGTGCCAGCAGCCCAGCCGGGACAGCTCCCCCAGATACGCAGTATTTT.

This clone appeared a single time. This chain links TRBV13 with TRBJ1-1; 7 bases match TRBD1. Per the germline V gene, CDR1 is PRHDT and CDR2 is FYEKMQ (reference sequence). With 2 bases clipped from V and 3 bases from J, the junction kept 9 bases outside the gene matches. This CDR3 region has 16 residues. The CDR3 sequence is CASSLRWDSVYTEAFF. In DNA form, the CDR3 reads TGTGCCAGCAGCTTAAGGTGGGACAGCGTCTACACTGAAGCTTTCTTT.

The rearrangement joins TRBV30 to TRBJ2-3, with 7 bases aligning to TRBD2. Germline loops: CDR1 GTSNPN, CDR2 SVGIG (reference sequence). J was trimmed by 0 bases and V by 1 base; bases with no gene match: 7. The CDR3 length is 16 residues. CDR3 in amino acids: CAWSAGSGSSTDTQYF. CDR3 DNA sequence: TGTGCCTGGAGTGCAGGTAGCGGGTCTAGCACAGATACGCAGTATTTT.

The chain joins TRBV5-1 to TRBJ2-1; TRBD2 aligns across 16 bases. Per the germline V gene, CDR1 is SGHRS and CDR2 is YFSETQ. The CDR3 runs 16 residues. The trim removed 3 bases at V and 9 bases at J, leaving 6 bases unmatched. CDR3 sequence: CASSYGTSGRVGEQFF. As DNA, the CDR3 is TGCGCCAGCAGCTATGGGACTAGCGGGAGGGTGGGTGAGCAGTTCTTC.

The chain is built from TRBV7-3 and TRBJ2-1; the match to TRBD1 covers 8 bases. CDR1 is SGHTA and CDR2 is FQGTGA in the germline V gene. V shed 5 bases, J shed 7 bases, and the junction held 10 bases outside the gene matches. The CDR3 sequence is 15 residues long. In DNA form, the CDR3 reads TGTGCCAGCAGCCAAGGACAGGGATCTGGGAATGAGCAGTTCTTC. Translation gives CASSQGQGSGNEQFF.

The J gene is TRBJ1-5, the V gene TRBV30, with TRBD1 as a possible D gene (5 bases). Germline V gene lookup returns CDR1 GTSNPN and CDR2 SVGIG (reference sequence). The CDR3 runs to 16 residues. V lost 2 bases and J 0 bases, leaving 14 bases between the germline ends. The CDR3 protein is CAWSPRQIYSNQPQHF. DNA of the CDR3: TGTGCCTGGAGTCCCAGACAGATATATAGCAATCAGCCCCAGCATTTT.

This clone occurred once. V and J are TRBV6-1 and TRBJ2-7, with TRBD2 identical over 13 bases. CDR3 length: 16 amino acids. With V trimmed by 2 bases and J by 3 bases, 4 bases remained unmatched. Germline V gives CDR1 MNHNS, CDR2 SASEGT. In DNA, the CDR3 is TGTGCCAGCAGTGAACGCTGGACTAGCGGGGGCTACGAGCAGTACTTC. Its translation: CASSERWTSGGYEQYF.

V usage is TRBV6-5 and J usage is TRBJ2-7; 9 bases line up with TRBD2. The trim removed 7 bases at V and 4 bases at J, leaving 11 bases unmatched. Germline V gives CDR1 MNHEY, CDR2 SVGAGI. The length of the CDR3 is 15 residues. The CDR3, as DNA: TGTGCCAGCAAGGGGGCGGGAGGGTCCCTTTACGAGCAGTACTTC. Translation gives CASKGAGGSLYEQYF.

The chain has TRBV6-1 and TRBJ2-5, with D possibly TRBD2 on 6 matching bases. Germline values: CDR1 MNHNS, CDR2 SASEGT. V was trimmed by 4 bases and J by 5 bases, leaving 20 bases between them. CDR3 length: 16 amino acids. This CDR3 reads CASSGRGLTPGETQYF. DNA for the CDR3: TGTGCCAGCAGTGGACGGGGACTCACGCCGGGGGAGACCCAGTACTTC.

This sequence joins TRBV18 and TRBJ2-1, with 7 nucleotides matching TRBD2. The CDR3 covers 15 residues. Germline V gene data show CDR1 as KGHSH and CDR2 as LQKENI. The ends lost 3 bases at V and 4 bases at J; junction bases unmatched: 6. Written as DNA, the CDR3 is TGTGCCAGCTCACCGGCCAGCGGGACTTACAATGAGCAGTTCTTC. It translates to CASSPASGTYNEQFF.

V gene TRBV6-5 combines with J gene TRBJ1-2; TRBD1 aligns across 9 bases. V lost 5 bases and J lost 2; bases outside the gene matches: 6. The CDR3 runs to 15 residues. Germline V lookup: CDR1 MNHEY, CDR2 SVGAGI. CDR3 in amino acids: CASSPDRGINYGYTF. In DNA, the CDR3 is TGTGCCAGCAGTCCCGACAGGGGGATCAACTATGGCTACACCTTC.